This entry describes one T cell receptor beta chain. This sample includes further DNA sequences coding for the same CDR3. The sample originates from a study of blood T cell repertoires in COVID-19. Study as a whole: Acute and convalescent COVID-19 samples came from the United States, Italy and Spain. PBMCs, B-cell-depleted T cells, or T cells provided the cDNA or gDNA that made up the material.

The germline V gene has CDR1 GTSNPN and CDR2 SVGIG (reference sequence). Trimming removed 0 bases at V and 1 base at J, with 6 bases between. This CDR3 spans 13 amino acids. In the source study's methods: Reference gene primer amplification in the assay estimated nucleated cell counts. Method: immunoSEQ multiplex PCR; TCRdb's copy keeps in-frame clones and lacks some. D and trimming were read from the DNA, whereas the V and J calls and clone size are those reported in that table. This sample yields 110,000 or so clones, of which approximately 87% are seen a single time; less than 8% belongs to the top ten.

The TCR was taken from a woman aged 45 to 65 with acute or convalescent COVID-19. The chain recombines TRBV30 with TRBJ1-2; D is unresolved. Sequenced material: peripheral blood. The CDR3 here is CAWSVQVNYGYTF. The CDR3 DNA is TGTGCCTGGAGTGTACAAGTTAACTATGGCTACACCTTC.